The rows below give T cell receptor beta chains drawn from one sample of a study of control samples from healthy donors and cancer patients. Data came from immunoSEQ multiplex PCR; TCRdb stores just in-frame clones and leaves some out. Among roughly 100,000 clones listed, roughly four fifths were seen once. Sequencing used blood. The receptors come from a woman aged 45 to 65 in good health. Both conserved end residues are part of each CDR3. The order of the fields is D gene, J gene, clone size, V gene, CDR3 protein, CDR3 DNA. D genes are given only for firm matches. Clone size is shown for a subset of rows, as once, few, many or a class of expanded clone.

d_call: TRBD1; j_call: TRBJ1-3; clone_size: .; v_call: TRBV5-1; cdr3_aa: CASSSPTGGIGNTIYF; cdr3_nt: TGCGCCAGCAGCTCACCCACAGGGGGCATTGGAAACACCATATATTTT
d_call: TRBD1; j_call: TRBJ2-5; clone_size: .; v_call: TRBV6-5; cdr3_aa: CASSPGQGAYETQYF; cdr3_nt: TGTGCCAGCAGCCCCGGACAGGGGGCCTATGAGACCCAGTACTTC
d_call: .; j_call: TRBJ2-5; clone_size: .; v_call: TRBV18; cdr3_aa: CASRQETQYF; cdr3_nt: TGTGCCAGTCGCCAAGAGACCCAGTACTTC
d_call: .; j_call: TRBJ1-1; clone_size: once; v_call: TRBV2; cdr3_aa: CASSPAGGVGTEAFF; cdr3_nt: TGTGCCAGCAGTCCCGCGGGAGGGGTAGGGACTGAAGCTTTCTTT
d_call: TRBD2; j_call: TRBJ2-7; clone_size: .; v_call: TRBV5-6; cdr3_aa: CASSLEGGGRGASYEQYF; cdr3_nt: TGTGCCAGCAGCTTGGAGGGCGGAGGGCGGGGGGCGTCCTACGAGCAGTACTTC
d_call: .; j_call: TRBJ1-5; clone_size: .; v_call: TRBV2; cdr3_aa: CASNWLSNQPQHF; cdr3_nt: TGTGCCAGCAATTGGCTTAGCAATCAGCCCCAGCATTTT
d_call: .; j_call: TRBJ1-5; clone_size: .; v_call: TRBV21-1; cdr3_aa: CARAPGGYRDFDQPQHF; cdr3_nt: TGTGCCAGAGCCCCCGGGGGGTACAGGGACTTCGATCAGCCCCAGCATTTT
d_call: .; j_call: TRBJ2-1; clone_size: .; v_call: TRBV7-6; cdr3_aa: CASSLLLLANEQFF; cdr3_nt: TGTGCCAGCAGCTTGCTCCTTTTAGCTAATGAGCAGTTCTTC
d_call: .; j_call: TRBJ1-3; clone_size: few; v_call: TRBV19; cdr3_aa: CASSISGANTIYF; cdr3_nt: TGTGCCAGTAGTATTTCCGGGGCGAACACCATATATTTT
d_call: TRBD1; j_call: TRBJ2-5; clone_size: .; v_call: TRBV7-6; cdr3_aa: CASSLPTGGVETQYF; cdr3_nt: TGTGCCAGCAGCTTACCGACAGGGGGCGTAGAGACCCAGTACTTC
d_call: .; j_call: TRBJ2-7; clone_size: .; v_call: TRBV3-1/TRBV3-2; cdr3_aa: CASSHSARNYEQYF; cdr3_nt: TGTGCCAGCAGCCATTCGGCTAGAAACTACGAGCAGTACTTC
d_call: TRBD2; j_call: TRBJ2-5; clone_size: .; v_call: TRBV5-1; cdr3_aa: CASSLSSGRTETQYF; cdr3_nt: TGCGCCAGCAGCTTATCCAGCGGGAGAACAGAGACCCAGTACTTC
d_call: .; j_call: TRBJ2-2; clone_size: .; v_call: TRBV5-1; cdr3_aa: CASYPGPGHTGELFF; cdr3_nt: TGCGCCAGCTACCCCGGCCCAGGTCACACCGGGGAGCTGTTTTTT
d_call: .; j_call: TRBJ2-7; clone_size: once; v_call: TRBV27; cdr3_aa: CASSLGIGSYEQYF; cdr3_nt: TGTGCCAGCAGTTTGGGGATAGGTTCCTACGAGCAGTACTTC
d_call: TRBD2; j_call: TRBJ2-1; clone_size: .; v_call: TRBV5-4; cdr3_aa: CASSSRTSGGGQFF; cdr3_nt: TGTGCCAGCAGCTCCCGGACTAGCGGGGGTGGGCAGTTCTTC
d_call: .; j_call: TRBJ1-5; clone_size: .; v_call: TRBV7-8; cdr3_aa: CASTPHRDSNQPQHF; cdr3_nt: TGTGCCAGCACCCCCCACAGGGATAGCAATCAGCCCCAGCATTTT
d_call: .; j_call: TRBJ1-2; clone_size: few; v_call: TRBV12-3/TRBV12-4; cdr3_aa: CASGSGASSGYTF; cdr3_nt: TGTGCCAGCGGTTCAGGGGCTAGTAGTGGCTACACCTTC
d_call: .; j_call: TRBJ2-5; clone_size: .; v_call: TRBV18; cdr3_aa: CASSKQEKETQYF; cdr3_nt: TGTGCCAGCTCAAAACAGGAGAAAGAGACCCAGTACTTC
d_call: .; j_call: TRBJ1-2; clone_size: .; v_call: TRBV18; cdr3_aa: CASSPRETGYGYTF; cdr3_nt: TGTGCCAGCTCACCCCGGGAAACAGGGTATGGCTACACCTTC
d_call: .; j_call: TRBJ1-1; clone_size: .; v_call: TRBV3-1/TRBV3-2; cdr3_aa: CASSLWTANTEAFF; cdr3_nt: TGTGCCAGCAGCCTCTGGACAGCGAACACTGAAGCTTTCTTT
d_call: .; j_call: TRBJ1-1; clone_size: .; v_call: TRBV28; cdr3_aa: CASSFWGGPTTNTEAFF; cdr3_nt: TGTGCCAGCAGTTTTTGGGGGGGCCCAACTACAAACACTGAAGCTTTCTTT
d_call: .; j_call: TRBJ1-1; clone_size: .; v_call: TRBV2; cdr3_aa: CASSELDRNTEAFF; cdr3_nt: TGTGCCAGCAGTGAATTGGACCGGAACACTGAAGCTTTCTTT
d_call: .; j_call: TRBJ2-3; clone_size: .; v_call: TRBV6-2/TRBV6-3; cdr3_aa: CASSPIGGVAHFGTDTQYF; cdr3_nt: TGTGCCAGCAGCCCTATAGGAGGGGTGGCGCATTTTGGCACAGATACGCAGTATTTT
d_call: .; j_call: TRBJ2-1; clone_size: .; v_call: TRBV14; cdr3_aa: CASSQESNNEQFF; cdr3_nt: TGTGCCAGCAGCCAAGAGTCAAACAATGAGCAGTTCTTC
d_call: .; j_call: TRBJ2-5; clone_size: .; v_call: TRBV19; cdr3_aa: CASSTFGQSETQYF; cdr3_nt: TGTGCCAGTAGTACCTTCGGACAGTCCGAGACCCAGTACTTC
d_call: .; j_call: TRBJ2-1; clone_size: .; v_call: TRBV6-5; cdr3_aa: CASSLGSVSYNEQFF; cdr3_nt: TGTGCCAGCAGTTTAGGTAGCGTTTCCTACAATGAGCAGTTCTTC
d_call: .; j_call: TRBJ2-1; clone_size: .; v_call: TRBV24-1; cdr3_aa: CATSDWLDNEQFF; cdr3_nt: TGTGCCACCAGTGATTGGTTGGATAATGAGCAGTTCTTC